This T cell receptor (beta chain) originates from a study of blood T cell repertoires in COVID-19 (dated by TCRdb to about 2020). Regarding the study in general: The collaborator samples originated in the United States, Italy and Spain and spanned the acute and convalescent phases of COVID-19. The prospective study material was composed of cDNA or gDNA derived from T cells, B-cell-depleted T cells, or PBMCs. Deeply sampled blood TCRbeta repertoires from subjects exposed to, actively infected with, or recovered from COVID-19 were included in the dataset. A freely available public database, intended as a resource for researchers studying the immune response to SARS-CoV-2, is where the repertoires were released. The samples were drawn from the first 160 participants of the ongoing ImmuneRACE study and from 950 to 1,500 subjects provided by 6 global collaborators. Sample metadata almost always included a de-identified subject ID, COVID-19 status, age in years and sex. HLA class I and class II types, where available, came from metadata supplied by the sample provider rather than from assay-based typing.

Worth noting for this clone: Its antigen remains unidentified. No clone much larger than this one lies a single base away; base qualities are absent.

From a lookup of the germline V gene, CDR1 and CDR2 are SGHAT and FQNNGV. At the junction V is shortened by 5 bases and J by 1 base, with 5 bases in between. The CDR3 holds 12 amino acids from the cysteine to the phenylalanine. CDR3 DNA only is kept here, 36 bases in frame from base 1. At one collaborating source in Seattle, patients were enrolled during active infection and were followed longitudinally through the course of disease. The collaborating institutions used their own protocols to collect whole blood in K2EDTA tubes. Collaborator samples were shipped for TCRbeta analysis as frozen whole blood, isolated PBMCs, or DNA extracted from either sample type. The research as a whole found: How much clinical and demographic metadata was included differed by source and by participant, and the metadata was provided uncurated.

TCRbeta CDR3 regions were amplified from genomic DNA by means of the immunoSEQ Assay, a bias-controlled multiplex PCR. Per the authors' processing: The number of nucleated cells in each sample was estimated by amplification of reference gene primers within the assay. To quantify the absolute abundance of each unique TCRbeta CDR3 rearrangement, sequence reads were collapsed and filtered. Productive Simpson clonality was computed per sample as the square root of Simpson's diversity index over productive rearrangements. The clones in this table, taken by TCRdb from immuneACCESS, are in-frame only. Not every clone is retained; where verified, under half of the shortfall comes from an unresolved V gene, and the cause of the rest is unknown. Clonal size and the V and J genes are those of that table, whereas D and trimming came from the DNA. In this sample the table shows 200,000 to 250,000 clones, approximately 78% of which occur a single time. Roughly 8.2% of the sample rests with the top ten.

Sequencing was performed on peripheral blood. This TCR was recovered from an elderly woman with COVID-19, enrolled during active disease. The sequence joins TRBV11-2 to TRBJ1-2; too little of a D gene remains to name it. CDR3 region: CASSGGNYGYTF. The DNA reads TGTGCCAGCAGCGGAGGTAACTATGGCTACACCTTC.